The clone carrying this T cell receptor (beta chain) was detected only a few times. The data are from a study of T cell responses to AZD1222 COVID-19 vaccine. Overall study: Pooling covered second doses at about 4 or about 12 weeks.

Sequenced by immunoSEQ multiplex PCR; TCRdb stores in-frame clones only, minus some. This table has around 160,000 clones, around 89% appearing once. This CDR3 is built from 15 residues. J gave up 0 bases and V 5 bases, and 6 bases lay outside the gene matches. The germline V gene encodes CDR1 LNHDA and CDR2 SQIVND (reference sequence). Sequenced material: peripheral blood, taken on day 0 of AZD1222 vaccination. The receptor's source is an adult in good health. The chain employs TRBV19 and TRBJ2-7; 8 nucleotides line up with TRBD2. The CDR3 spells CASSAKSGSSYEQYF. The CDR3 nucleotides are TGTGCCAGTAGTGCTAAAAGCGGGAGCTCCTACGAGCAGTACTTC.